Listed below are T cell receptor beta chains from one sample, sequenced in a study of T cell responses to AZD1222 COVID-19 vaccine. Repertoires were generated with immunoSEQ multiplex PCR, while TCRdb's copy carries only in-frame clones and drops some. This table has over 110,000 clones, about 90% appearing once. Sequences were derived from peripheral blood, sampled 28 days after the second AZD1222 dose. The source of these receptors is an adult who received the AZD1222 COVID-19 vaccine. The CDR3 runs from the conserved cysteine through the conserved F or W. The D gene is left open where the match is weak. Not all rows give a size; the values are once, few, many and, for expanded clones, a class.

clone size: .; V gene: TRBV13; D gene: .; J gene: TRBJ2-2; CDR3 DNA: TGTGCCAGCAGCCCACCGGGGGCCGGGGAGCTGTTTTTT; CDR3 protein: CASSPPGAGELFF
clone size: .; V gene: TRBV4-1; D gene: .; J gene: TRBJ2-6; CDR3 DNA: TGCGCCAGCAGTCCTATAGGACATAAGTCCTCTGGGGCCAACGTCCTGACTTTC; CDR3 protein: CASSPIGHKSSGANVLTF
clone size: .; V gene: TRBV15; D gene: .; J gene: TRBJ2-1; CDR3 DNA: TGTGCCACCAGTGAGCCTGGCAATGAGCAGTTCTTC; CDR3 protein: CATSEPGNEQFF
clone size: .; V gene: TRBV20-1; D gene: .; J gene: TRBJ1-5; CDR3 DNA: TGCAGTGCTAGTACAGGGAGGGCTTATAGCAATCAGCCCCAGCATTTT; CDR3 protein: CSASTGRAYSNQPQHF
clone size: .; V gene: TRBV3-1/TRBV3-2; D gene: TRBD1; J gene: TRBJ1-5; CDR3 DNA: TGTGCCAGCAGGCTAGGGACAGGGTCTAATCAGCCCCAGCATTTT; CDR3 protein: CASRLGTGSNQPQHF
clone size: .; V gene: TRBV9; D gene: .; J gene: TRBJ1-2; CDR3 DNA: TGTGCCAGCAGCCCCGGGGGCAGTAGAGACTATGGCTACACCTTC; CDR3 protein: CASSPGGSRDYGYTF
clone size: .; V gene: TRBV5-1; D gene: .; J gene: TRBJ2-7; CDR3 DNA: TGCGCCAGCAGCTTGCCCCGTGGGGACTACGAGCAGTACTTC; CDR3 protein: CASSLPRGDYEQYF
clone size: .; V gene: TRBV7-2; D gene: TRBD1; J gene: TRBJ1-1; CDR3 DNA: TGTGCCAGCAGGGGACAGGGGCGGAACACTGAAGCTTTCTTT; CDR3 protein: CASRGQGRNTEAFF
clone size: .; V gene: TRBV30; D gene: .; J gene: TRBJ2-5; CDR3 DNA: TGTGCCTGGAGTATGGGGCCGGGAGAGACCCAGTACTTC; CDR3 protein: CAWSMGPGETQYF
clone size: few; V gene: TRBV18; D gene: .; J gene: TRBJ2-7; CDR3 DNA: TGTGCCAGCTCACCGGGGCAGGACTTGACCTACGAGCAGTACTTC; CDR3 protein: CASSPGQDLTYEQYF
clone size: .; V gene: TRBV6-5; D gene: .; J gene: TRBJ1-4; CDR3 DNA: TGTGCCAGCAGCCCAGGGGACTTGAATGAAAAACTGTTTTTT; CDR3 protein: CASSPGDLNEKLFF
clone size: .; V gene: TRBV19; D gene: .; J gene: TRBJ1-1; CDR3 DNA: TGTGCCAGTAGTATAGAGGTTTTGGGGGCTGAAGCTTTCTTT; CDR3 protein: CASSIEVLGAEAFF
clone size: .; V gene: TRBV6-1; D gene: .; J gene: TRBJ1-5; CDR3 DNA: TGTGCCAGCAGTGAAACGGAGACTACTAGGAATCAGCCCCAGCATTTT; CDR3 protein: CASSETETTRNQPQHF
clone size: .; V gene: TRBV28; D gene: TRBD1; J gene: TRBJ1-6; CDR3 DNA: TGTGCCAGCCGGGCGGGACAGGTCGATTCACCCCTCCACTTT; CDR3 protein: CASRAGQVDSPLHF
clone size: .; V gene: TRBV9; D gene: .; J gene: TRBJ2-6; CDR3 DNA: TGTGCCAGCAGCCTAACCACAGGAGCTGGGGCCAACGTCCTGACTTTC; CDR3 protein: CASSLTTGAGANVLTF
clone size: .; V gene: TRBV28; D gene: TRBD1; J gene: TRBJ1-2; CDR3 DNA: TGTGCCAGCAGTTCTCCGGGACAGGGGGCGCGAGGCTACACCTTC; CDR3 protein: CASSSPGQGARGYTF
clone size: .; V gene: TRBV19; D gene: .; J gene: TRBJ2-7; CDR3 DNA: TGTGCCAGTAGGAGGGCTACAGGGAGCTCCTACGAGCAGTACTTC; CDR3 protein: CASRRATGSSYEQYF
clone size: .; V gene: TRBV12-3/TRBV12-4; D gene: TRBD1; J gene: TRBJ1-6; CDR3 DNA: TGTGCCAGCAGTTCGGGGACAGCAGGATTAACCCACTTT; CDR3 protein: CASSSGTAGLTHF
clone size: .; V gene: TRBV7-6; D gene: .; J gene: TRBJ1-5; CDR3 DNA: TGTGCCAGCAGCTTATCAGGGGCTCAGCAGCCCCAGCATTTT; CDR3 protein: CASSLSGAQQPQHF
clone size: .; V gene: TRBV3-1/TRBV3-2; D gene: .; J gene: TRBJ1-4; CDR3 DNA: TGTGCCAGCAGCCATACAGGGTTAGGCACTAATGAAAAACTGTTTTTT; CDR3 protein: CASSHTGLGTNEKLFF
clone size: .; V gene: TRBV7-2; D gene: .; J gene: TRBJ2-1; CDR3 DNA: TGTGCCAGCAGCCCAGATAAAAGTTTGCCGCAGTTCTTC; CDR3 protein: CASSPDKSLPQFF
clone size: .; V gene: TRBV2; D gene: TRBD1; J gene: TRBJ1-4; CDR3 DNA: TGTGCCAGCAGGGGTCAGGGGGGGATTAATGAAAAACTGTTTTTT; CDR3 protein: CASRGQGGINEKLFF
clone size: .; V gene: TRBV5-1; D gene: .; J gene: TRBJ1-1; CDR3 DNA: TGCGCCAGCAGCGATATGGGAGACACTGAAGCTTTCTTT; CDR3 protein: CASSDMGDTEAFF
clone size: .; V gene: TRBV7-9; D gene: TRBD1; J gene: TRBJ1-1; CDR3 DNA: TGTGCCAGCAGCTACAGGGGAATGAACACTGAAGCTTTCTTT; CDR3 protein: CASSYRGMNTEAFF
clone size: .; V gene: TRBV29-1; D gene: .; J gene: TRBJ1-4; CDR3 DNA: TGCAGCGTTGGACTACTCGCCAACCGGGGAGAAAAACTGTTTTTT; CDR3 protein: CSVGLLANRGEKLFF
clone size: .; V gene: TRBV11-2; D gene: .; J gene: TRBJ2-4; CDR3 DNA: TGTGCCAGCAGCCTCGTCCGAGTAGCCAAAAACATTCAGTACTTC; CDR3 protein: CASSLVRVAKNIQYF
clone size: few; V gene: TRBV18; D gene: .; J gene: TRBJ2-2; CDR3 DNA: TGTGCCAGCTCACCGGAGAGGACCGGGGAGCTGTTTTTT; CDR3 protein: CASSPERTGELFF
clone size: once; V gene: TRBV6-2/TRBV6-3; D gene: .; J gene: TRBJ1-1; CDR3 DNA: TGTGCCAGCAGTTACTCCCACACTGAAGCTTTCTTT; CDR3 protein: CASSYSHTEAFF
clone size: .; V gene: TRBV16; D gene: TRBD2; J gene: TRBJ2-2; CDR3 DNA: TGTGCCAGCGGCGAATCCGGGACTATGAACACCGGGGAGCTGTTTTTT; CDR3 protein: CASGESGTMNTGELFF
clone size: .; V gene: TRBV6-5; D gene: .; J gene: TRBJ1-1; CDR3 DNA: TGTGCCAGCACCCTGGGGGTTGGGGACCTCCGAGCTTTCTTT; CDR3 protein: CASTLGVGDLRAFF
clone size: .; V gene: TRBV12-3/TRBV12-4; D gene: .; J gene: TRBJ1-2; CDR3 DNA: TGTGCCAGCAGTTTTAAGAATTTCTATGGCTACACCTTC; CDR3 protein: CASSFKNFYGYTF
clone size: .; V gene: TRBV5-6; D gene: .; J gene: TRBJ1-2; CDR3 DNA: TGTGCCAGCAGGAGACGGGCTCGTCGAAGTGGCTACACCTTC; CDR3 protein: CASRRRARRSGYTF
clone size: .; V gene: TRBV10-3; D gene: .; J gene: TRBJ1-6; CDR3 DNA: TGTGCCATCAGTGAAGCAGCAAGGCAGGGCAATTCACCCCTCCACTTT; CDR3 protein: CAISEAARQGNSPLHF
clone size: .; V gene: TRBV7-8; D gene: .; J gene: TRBJ2-1; CDR3 DNA: TGTGCCAGCAGCTTACTGGGGGCCAAGGAGCAGTTCTTC; CDR3 protein: CASSLLGAKEQFF
clone size: .; V gene: TRBV6-6; D gene: .; J gene: TRBJ1-1; CDR3 DNA: TGTGCCAGCAGTTACTCGGAGAGGATTGAAGCTTTCTTT; CDR3 protein: CASSYSERIEAFF
clone size: .; V gene: TRBV14; D gene: .; J gene: TRBJ1-1; CDR3 DNA: TGTGCCAGCAGCCTGCAGGAGAACACTGAAGCTTTCTTT; CDR3 protein: CASSLQENTEAFF
clone size: .; V gene: TRBV4-1; D gene: .; J gene: TRBJ2-5; CDR3 DNA: TGCGCCAGCAGCCAAGTGGTACAGTTGGAGACCCAGTACTTC; CDR3 protein: CASSQVVQLETQYF
clone size: .; V gene: TRBV15; D gene: .; J gene: TRBJ1-4; CDR3 DNA: TGTGCCACCAGCAGACAGGGGCCGGCTACTAATGAAAAACTGTTTTTT; CDR3 protein: CATSRQGPATNEKLFF
clone size: .; V gene: TRBV7-8; D gene: TRBD1; J gene: TRBJ1-5; CDR3 DNA: TGTGCCAGCAGCTTAGAGAGGGGGCCCGGGGGCGCCCAGCATTTT; CDR3 protein: CASSLERGPGGAQHF
clone size: .; V gene: TRBV3-1/TRBV3-2; D gene: .; J gene: TRBJ2-2; CDR3 DNA: TGTGCCAGCAGCCAAGATCACACCGGGGAGCTGTTTTTT; CDR3 protein: CASSQDHTGELFF
clone size: .; V gene: TRBV18; D gene: .; J gene: TRBJ2-1; CDR3 DNA: TGTGCCAGTGCGGACCGTTTGGTGCAGTTCTTC; CDR3 protein: CASADRLVQFF
clone size: .; V gene: TRBV27; D gene: .; J gene: TRBJ1-4; CDR3 DNA: TGTGCCAGCAGTTTACGGACGTCAGAAAAACTGTTTTTT; CDR3 protein: CASSLRTSEKLFF
clone size: .; V gene: TRBV5-4; D gene: .; J gene: TRBJ1-1; CDR3 DNA: TGTGCCCTGCGGGAGGAACCGAACACTGAAGCTTTCTTT; CDR3 protein: CALREEPNTEAFF
clone size: once; V gene: TRBV5-4; D gene: .; J gene: TRBJ1-2; CDR3 DNA: TGTGCCAGCAGCTTGCCCAGGGCTGGCTACACCTTC; CDR3 protein: CASSLPRAGYTF
clone size: .; V gene: TRBV24-1; D gene: .; J gene: TRBJ1-1; CDR3 DNA: TGTGCCACCAGTGATGGGATTACAGGGCGAGCTTTCTTT; CDR3 protein: CATSDGITGRAFF
clone size: .; V gene: TRBV7-2; D gene: .; J gene: TRBJ2-5; CDR3 DNA: TGTGCCAGCAGCTTAGGGGGCCGGGAGACCCAGTACTTC; CDR3 protein: CASSLGGRETQYF
clone size: .; V gene: TRBV28; D gene: .; J gene: TRBJ2-2; CDR3 DNA: TGTGCCAGCCTCCGCAGGTCTGATCCCGGGGAGCTGTTTTTT; CDR3 protein: CASLRRSDPGELFF
clone size: few; V gene: TRBV29-1; D gene: TRBD1; J gene: TRBJ1-2; CDR3 DNA: TGCAGCGTGGGGGAGATAGTACAGGGGGACTATGGCTACACCTTC; CDR3 protein: CSVGEIVQGDYGYTF